The 18 T cell receptor beta chains in this list originate from one sample, sequenced in a study of neurological immune-mediated disorders. TCRdb reprocessed the 5' RACE reads with MiXCR, giving one entry per CDR3 protein. The sample consists of 65,000 to 95,000 distinct CDR3 sequences, about 5.2% of them appearing once. Sequencing used PBMCs. The receptors here all came from a woman aged 25-40 years with multiple sclerosis.

This clonotype was counted ten times or more. The V and J genes are TRBV5-6 and TRBJ2-1, with TRBD2 identical over 11 bases. The CDR3 is made up of 16 amino acids. In germline, CDR1 is SGHDT, CDR2 YYEEEE. V was clipped by 4 bases and J by 6 bases; unmatched bases: 9. Here the CDR3 DNA reads TGTGCCAGCAGCGCTTCTAGCGGGAGGTGGGCCAATGAGCAGTTCTTC. This sequence encodes CASSASSGRWANEQFF.

This clonotype was observed at least ten times. This chain links TRBV20-1 with TRBJ2-7; TRBD2 matches 8 bases. CDR1 is DFQATT and CDR2 is SNEGSKA in the germline V gene (reference sequence). Germline trimming cut 3 bases from V and 4 bases from J; bases unmatched to any gene: 5. This CDR3 has 13 amino acids. CDR3 loop: CSASLTSVYEQYF. DNA for the CDR3: TGCAGTGCTAGTTTGACTAGCGTTTACGAGCAGTACTTC.

This clonotype was observed many times. This chain links TRBV4-1 with TRBJ2-6; 9 bases fit TRBD1. The V and J ends lost 6 bases and 4 bases, in that order; junction bases with no gene match: 1. In germline, CDR1 is MGHRA, CDR2 YSYEKL. There are 14 residues in the CDR3. CDR3 nucleotide sequence: TGCGCCAGCAGGGGGACAGGGGGGGCCAACGTCCTGACTTTC. It specifies CASRGTGGANVLTF.

This clonotype has just a few counts. The chain has TRBV7-2 and TRBJ1-2; 9 nucleotides agree with TRBD1. The CDR3 runs 18 residues. After removal of 3 bases from V and 0 bases from J, the junction contained 11 bases not matched to a gene. Germline V CDR1 and CDR2: SGHTA, FQGNSA. CDR3 coding DNA: TGTGCCAGCAGCTTCACCCCCGGGACAGGGATTTCTAACTATGGCTACACCTTC. This codes for CASSFTPGTGISNYGYTF.

This clonotype was counted a few times. The J gene is TRBJ2-1, the V gene TRBV7-2, with 14 bases that match TRBD2. Germline loops: CDR1 SGHTA, CDR2 FQGNSA. Germline trimming cut 5 bases from V and 4 bases from J; bases unmatched to any gene: 4. This CDR3 contains 16 residues. CDR3 nucleotide sequence: TGTGCCAGCAGCCCGGGACTAGCGGGAGAGTACAATGAGCAGTTCTTC. Translated, it gives CASSPGLAGEYNEQFF.

The sample holds many counts of this clonotype. The chain joins TRBV20-1 to TRBJ2-2; perhaps D is TRBD1 or TRBD2 (6 bases each). Germline V gene sequence: CDR1 DFQATT, CDR2 SNEGSKA (reference sequence). This CDR3 is built from 14 residues. V lost 1 base and J lost 4, with 10 bases in between. The DNA of the CDR3 is TGCAGTGCTAGAGTAGGAGGGGGCACCGGGGAGCTGTTTTTT. Amino acid sequence: CSARVGGGTGELFF.

This clonotype was counted ten times or more. The chain is built from TRBV20-1 and TRBJ1-4; TRBD1 agrees at 8 bases. Per the germline V gene, CDR1 is DFQATT and CDR2 is SNEGSKA (reference sequence). Trimming at V came to 5 bases and at J to 7 bases, leaving 12 bases not matched to a gene. This CDR3 comprises 15 residues. CDR3 nucleotides: TGCAGTGCTTTGGGCGGGGACAGGCGGGTTGAAAAACTGTTTTTT. Translation: CSALGGDRRVEKLFF.

This clonotype was recorded at least ten times. The CDR3 DNA sequence: TGCAGTGCCCGGGGACACACTAACTATGGCTACACCTTC. Translation: CSARGHTNYGYTF. The chain joins TRBV20-1 to TRBJ1-2; D may be TRBD1 (6 bases). V was trimmed by 6 bases and J by 0 bases, leaving 11 bases between them. There are 13 residues in the CDR3. Germline CDR1 is DFQATT and CDR2 is SNEGSKA (reference sequence).

This clonotype came up many times. The J gene is TRBJ2-3, the V gene TRBV7-2, with D possibly called TRBD1 or TRBD2 (5 bases each). This CDR3 has 14 amino acids. Germline V gives CDR1 SGHTA, CDR2 FQGNSA. The ends were cut back, 3 bases at V and 6 bases at J, with 13 bases in the middle. DNA of the CDR3: TGTGCCAGCAGCTTCCGGGACCCCGGGGATACGCAGTATTTT. As protein: CASSFRDPGDTQYF.

This clonotype was observed many times. Here the CDR3 reads CATTDSNGYTF. The CDR3 DNA reads as TGTGCCACCACAGATTCTAATGGCTACACCTTC. The rearrangement joins TRBV7-9 to TRBJ1-2; D not resolved. Trimming shortened V by 10 bases and J by 6 bases, and 12 bases separated the two germline ends. The CDR3 sequence is 11 residues long. Looked up from germline, CDR1 is SEHNR and CDR2 is FQNEAQ (reference sequence).

The sample holds many counts of this clonotype. The chain joins TRBV3-1 to TRBJ2-1, with D perhaps TRBD2 (5 bases). Germline V CDR1 and CDR2: LGHDT, YNNKEL (reference sequence). V lost 4 bases and J 9 bases, leaving 16 bases between the germline ends. CDR3 size: 14 residues. The CDR3 loop is CASSPERLSPEQFF. DNA of the CDR3: TGTGCCAGCAGCCCCGAGCGGCTCTCGCCTGAGCAGTTCTTC.

This clonotype has ten or more counts. The rearrangement links TRBV20-1 to TRBJ2-1, with a weak D call TRBD2 (6 bases). The CDR3 consists of 13 residues. Germline CDR1 is DFQATT and CDR2 is SNEGSKA (reference sequence). Trimming left V 4 bases short and J 6 bases short, with 13 bases between. Here the CDR3 DNA reads TGCAGTGCTACCGGGGGAGCCGGCAATGAGCAGTTCTTC. It codes for CSATGGAGNEQFF.

Ten or more counts support this clonotype. The gene calls are TRBV12-3 or TRBV12-4 and TRBJ2-1; either TRBD1 or TRBD2 may supply D (7 bases each). This CDR3 region has 15 residues. V was pared by 5 bases and J by 3 bases, with 14 bases between. The CDR3 sequence is CASSKRDSFYNEQFF. The CDR3 DNA reads as TGTGCCAGCAGTAAGCGGGACAGCTTCTACAATGAGCAGTTCTTC.

This clonotype was seen at least ten times. The CDR3: CASSLVGAGEQFF. CDR3 in DNA: TGCGCCAGCAGCTTGGTTGGGGCGGGTGAGCAGTTCTTC. This chain uses TRBV5-1 with TRBJ2-1; D tentatively fits TRBD1 or TRBD2 (5 bases each). CDR3 length: 13 amino acids. Germline V gene data show CDR1 as SGHRS and CDR2 as YFSETQ. V was trimmed by 0 bases and J by 9 bases, leaving 10 bases between them.

This clonotype was recorded at least ten times. V gene TRBV5-1 combines with J gene TRBJ2-5; 7 bases are shared with TRBD2. The length of the CDR3 is 15 residues. Trimming removed 6 bases from V and 5 bases from J; junction bases left unmatched: 13. The germline V gene has CDR1 SGHRS and CDR2 YFSETQ. For the CDR3, the DNA is TGCGCCAGCACGGGGGGAACTAGCGTAGTTGAGACCCAGTACTTC. Its translation: CASTGGTSVVETQYF. Variable domain in full (rest from reference TRBV5-1 and TRBJ2-5): KAGVTQTPRYLIKTRGQQVTLSCSPISGHRSVSWYQQTPGQGLQFLFEYFSETQRNKGNFPGRFSGRQFSNSRSEMNVSTLELGDSALYLCASTGGTSVVETQYFGPGTRLLVL.

This clonotype came up many times. The V call is TRBV5-1, the J call TRBJ2-5, with 9 bases fitting TRBD1. CDR3 length: 19 amino acids. V gave up 2 bases and J gave up 2 bases; unmatched junction bases: 16. The germline V gene encodes CDR1 SGHRS and CDR2 YFSETQ. In DNA form, the CDR3 reads TGCGCCAGCAGCTTTAGCCCCGCCGGACAGGGGAGAGTTCAAGAGACCCAGTACTTC. Protein sequence: CASSFSPAGQGRVQETQYF.

This clonotype was counted at least ten times. The gene calls are TRBV20-1 and TRBJ2-1; 8 positions match TRBD2. J was trimmed by 4 bases and V by 2 bases; bases with no gene match: 7. The germline gives CDR1 DFQATT, CDR2 SNEGSKA (reference sequence). CDR3 length: 15 amino acids. DNA of the CDR3: TGCAGTGCTAGATTTATCGGGGGGGGGTACAATGAGCAGTTCTTC. Residues: CSARFIGGGYNEQFF.

This clonotype was counted many times. The chain employs TRBV11-1 and TRBJ2-3; tentatively, D is TRBD2 (5 bases). Trimming stripped 5 bases from V and 2 bases from J, with 17 bases between. The CDR3 length is 16 residues. Per the germline V gene, CDR1 is SGHAT and CDR2 is FQDESV (reference sequence). CDR3 loop: CASSELALRVTDTQYF. For the CDR3, the DNA is TGTGCCAGCAGCGAGCTAGCCTTAAGGGTCACAGATACGCAGTATTTT.